This T cell receptor (beta chain) was sequenced in a study of cytomegalovirus exposure and HLA in healthy donors. Measured with immunoSEQ multiplex PCR; TCRdb has only the in-frame clones, and not every one. This table holds 150,000 to 200,000 clones, 75% to 90% found once. The CDR3 consists of 16 residues. Germline CDR1 and CDR2: MNHEY and SMNVEV (reference sequence). Trimming removed 4 bases at V and 1 base at J, with 14 bases between. The sequence was obtained from a young man in good health and CMV-seropositive. Sequencing input: PBMCs. The chain carries TRBV27 and TRBJ2-4, with a tentative D call TRBD2 (5 bases). The CDR3 DNA is TGTGCCAGCAGTTCTACTAGACCGCCTGCCAAAAACATTCAGTACTTC. Encoded protein: CASSSTRPPAKNIQYF.